This TCR beta chain originates from a study of blood T cell repertoires in COVID-19. The wider study: Sample material is recorded as cDNA or gDNA derived from T cells, B-cell-depleted T cells, or PBMCs.

There are a few counts of this clone. The authors' processing: Nucleated cell number was recorded as an estimate derived from reference gene primer amplification. Profiled with immunoSEQ multiplex PCR; TCRdb holds only in-frame clones, not every one. That table gives V, J and clone size, and the DNA gave D and trimming. Of some 28,000 clones detected, about 90% appear once; the ten largest clones hold approximately 9%. Trimming removed 2 bases from V and 5 bases from J, with 7 bases in between. The CDR3 totals 13 residues. The V gene's germline CDR1 is LNHDA and CDR2 SQIVND (reference sequence). This sequence was found in a human donor in a cohort sampled during active COVID-19. This sequence joins TRBV19 and TRBJ2-1; no definite D call. Input material: peripheral blood. Here the CDR3 reads CASSINLNNEQFF. The CDR3 coding sequence is TGTGCCAGTAGTATAAACCTAAACAATGAGCAGTTCTTC.